The TCR beta chain under discussion was sequenced for a study of T cells in Graves' hyperthyroidism and ophthalmopathy (dated by TCRdb to the late 2010s). Regarding the study in general: Peripheral blood samples were taken at initial diagnosis, before any treatment was given. An independent validation cohort of under 20 hyperthyroidism patients and more than 15 patients who later progressed to ophthalmopathy tested prospective prediction of ophthalmopathy. The 95 to 100 discovery patients were randomly divided into training and test sets at a 7:3 ratio. The study also compared thyroid tissue and blood T-cell repertoires from more than 5 Graves' hyperthyroidism patients. After sampling, hyperthyroidism patients received methimazole starting at 30 mg daily, and ophthalmopathy patients received high-dose intravenous methylprednisolone. To identify TCR V-J signatures that set the groups apart, the researchers used a discovery cohort of 95 to 100 patients, made up of under 50 with Graves' ophthalmopathy and some 58 with stable Graves' hyperthyroidism. According to the paper, TCR Vbeta CDR3 sequencing was carried out on over 130 peripheral blood samples, which came from more than 40 ophthalmopathy, around 75 hyperthyroidism and roughly 17 progressor patients.

The TCR beta CDR3 regions were amplified from the RNA transcripts. For the first round of RT-PCR on the TCR CDR3, the HTBI primer set was used together with the Qiagen OneStep RT-PCR kit. A second multiplex PCR round built the libraries, followed by size selection and purification. Libraries were sequenced paired-end with 100 bp reads on an Illumina HiSeq2000. As for the original processing: SOAPnuke was used to process the raw data, removing reads that contained adapters or uncalled bases, had a mean Phred below 15, or lacked an exact match to the constant primer or identifier. COPE v1.2.5 was used to merge high-quality paired reads, and clonotypes were defined as unique nucleotide sequences. MiTCR v1.1 was used to align the clonotypes against IMGT TRBV, TRBD and TRBJ reference segments. The analysis was restricted to V-J combinations with a frequency above 0.0001, which together covered 99.2% of the repertoires. The TCS score was defined as F50 (clonal expansion) divided by E x V (chaos), with BLOSUM62-based TCRdist calculated between CDR3 peptides within each V-J. Welch's t-statistics and random forest reduced roughly 500 V-J features to 13, which were used in a naive Bayes classifier (R e1071). TCRdb took the public reads, trimmed them with fastp at Q25, ran MiXCR for clone calling and kept in-frame beta chains. Each CDR3 protein gets just one entry, which takes the most common genes and DNA from the rows behind it. The V and J calls, along with clone size, are taken from TCRdb and not from the paper's own processing. The sample includes about 400,000 distinct CDR3 sequences, with about 15% observed a single time. 14% of the sample belongs to the ten largest clones.

Results and caveats for the whole study, not just this receptor: Sample size was not statistically predetermined, and blinding of investigators to group allocation was not performed. A 13 V-J signature model separated ophthalmopathy from stable hyperthyroidism, with around 91% sensitivity and 81.08% specificity in cross-validation and 80%/75% in testing. Most expanded thyroid clonotypes (frequency above 0.001) were also detected in blood, a finding suggesting that blood repertoires may reflect thyroid immune responses. In validation, the model predicted progression to ophthalmopathy with 65% to 71% sensitivity and 72% to 75% specificity, a median of about six months before onset.

A patient counted as having stable Graves' hyperthyroidism if no progression to ophthalmopathy occurred over 18 months of follow-up. Hyperthyroidism patients were newly diagnosed, with disease duration under 2 months, and aged 18 to 65 years. The study excluded patients with uncontrolled infections, other autoimmune diseases, pregnancy or lactation. Diagnoses were established on the basis of clinical symptoms, serum thyroxine and TRAb, thyroid ultrasound, and orbital computed tomography. PBMCs were isolated from about 9 ml of fresh peripheral blood by Ficoll-Paque density gradient centrifugation. Trizol reagent was used to extract total RNA, and RNA quality was then checked on an Agilent 2100 Bioanalyzer. This clonotype was observed at least ten times. The antigen this receptor binds is unknown. Base qualities are not at hand, and no much larger clone is one base apart. The TCR comes from a woman between 18 and 29 years old with Graves' hyperthyroidism. Sequencing was done on a sample of blood.

The CDR3 region reads CASAVGIVRWMTEAFF. The nucleotide sequence reads TGTGCCAGCGCTGTAGGGATTGTTCGGTGGATGACTGAAGCTTTCTTT. The chain is encoded by TRBV6-2 or TRBV6-3 joined to TRBJ1-1; the D gene is unclear. Trimming costs V 8 bases and J 5 bases, and their ends lie 24 bases apart. The CDR3 numbers 16 residues from cysteine through phenylalanine. Just CDR3 DNA is preserved here, 48 bases in frame from base 1. CDR1 is given as MNHEY and CDR2 as SVGEGT, both from the germline V gene.